The present T cell receptor (beta chain) was sequenced within a study of identical twins. TCRdb reprocessed the 5' RACE reads with MiXCR, giving one entry per CDR3 protein. The profile shows approximately 140,000 distinct CDR3 sequences, roughly 3.2% of them singletons. Germline V CDR1 and CDR2: LGHDT, YNNKEL (reference sequence). The CDR3 is 16 amino acids. Trimming pared 1 base from V and 4 bases from J, leaving 13 bases between. The chain has TRBV3-1 and TRBJ2-2; a weak D match, TRBD2 (5 bases). The specimen was memory T cells sorted from blood. This sequence was found in a man aged 18 to 35 in good health. CDR3 residues: CASSQARASSTGELFF. CDR3 in DNA: TGTGCCAGCAGCCAAGCCCGGGCTAGCTCCACCGGGGAGCTGTTTTTT. Variable domain in full (rest from reference TRBV3-1 and TRBJ2-2): DTAVSQTPKYLVTQMGNDKSIKCEQNLGHDTMYWYKQDSKKFLKIMFSYNNKELIINETVPNRFSPKSPDKAHLNLHINSLELGDSAVYFCASSQARASSTGELFFGEGSRLTVL.